This T cell receptor beta chain is from a study of beta chain features in type 1 diabetes. Isolated RNA was reverse transcribed in full, so expressed TCRB transcripts were sequenced. TCRdb's table, derived via immunoSEQ multiplex PCR, lists solely in-frame clones and lacks some. The repertoire holds around 150,000 clones, with about 9% as singletons. CDR3 length: 15 amino acids. Germline V lookup: CDR1 SQVTM, CDR2 ANQGSEA. V was cut by 4 bases and J by 3 bases, with 16 bases left in between. As concerns this clone: Its antigen is unidentified.

Study-wide findings and caveats: TCRB CDR3 length was moderately but significantly reduced in all four CD4+ subsets of Type 1 diabetes patients. For type 1 diabetes patients, VDJ junctions showed fewer insertions and more deletions. cDNA-based sequencing might over-represent cells highly expressing TCR.

This chain uses TRBV29-1 with TRBJ1-5, with a weak D call TRBD1 (5 bases). Sample: central memory CD4+ T cells from blood. This clonotype originated in a woman aged 18-35 years with type 1 diabetes. CDR3 amino acids: CSVVIGGVTNQPQHF. The CDR3 DNA is TGCAGCGTTGTAATCGGAGGGGTTACCAATCAGCCCCAGCATTTT.